The source of this T cell receptor (beta chain) is a study of tumor and adjacent non-tumor tissue in lung cancer. With respect to this clonotype: One junction end does not reproduce the germline sequence, and a read error may be involved.

A modified ARM-PCR protocol with three rounds of nested PCR amplified TCRbeta. Using its own MiXCR run on the multiplex PCR reads, TCRdb lists one record per CDR3 protein. The sample carries over 40,000 distinct CDR3 sequences, about 80% recorded once. The template was RNA from unsorted bulk tissue. Distant lung tissue was collected more than 3 cm away from the tumor edge. Per the germline V gene, CDR1 is LGHNA and CDR2 is YSLEER. The CDR3 contains 16 residues. V is TRBV4-3 and J is TRBJ2-7; tentative D call: TRBD1 (6 bases). The sequenced sample consisted of distant non-tumor lung tissue. This TCR was recovered from a woman aged 55-70 years with non-small cell lung cancer. The DNA for the CDR3 is TGCGCCAGCAGTCAAGAAGATAGGGCAGGGGTCTACGAGCAGTACTTC. Its protein product is CASSQEDRAGVYEQYF.